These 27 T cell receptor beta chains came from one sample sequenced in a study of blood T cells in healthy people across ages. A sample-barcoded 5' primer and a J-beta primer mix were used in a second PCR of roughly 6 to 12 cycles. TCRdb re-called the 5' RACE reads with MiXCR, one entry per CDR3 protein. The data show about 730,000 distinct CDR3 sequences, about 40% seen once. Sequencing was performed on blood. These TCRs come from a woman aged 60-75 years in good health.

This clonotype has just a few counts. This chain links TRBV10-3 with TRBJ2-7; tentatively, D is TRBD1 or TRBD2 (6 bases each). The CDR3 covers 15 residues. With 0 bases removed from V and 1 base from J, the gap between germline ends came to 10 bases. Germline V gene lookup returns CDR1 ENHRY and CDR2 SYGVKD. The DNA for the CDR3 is TGTGCCATCAGTGAGTCACGGGGGCTATCCTACGAGCAGTACTTC. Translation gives CAISESRGLSYEQYF.

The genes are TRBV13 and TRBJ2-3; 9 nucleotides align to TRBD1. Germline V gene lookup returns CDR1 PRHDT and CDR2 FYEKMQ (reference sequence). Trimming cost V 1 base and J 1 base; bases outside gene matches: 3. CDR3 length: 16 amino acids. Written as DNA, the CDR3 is TGTGCCAGCAGCTTAGTAGGGGACAGGGGCACAGATACGCAGTATTTT. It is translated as CASSLVGDRGTDTQYF.

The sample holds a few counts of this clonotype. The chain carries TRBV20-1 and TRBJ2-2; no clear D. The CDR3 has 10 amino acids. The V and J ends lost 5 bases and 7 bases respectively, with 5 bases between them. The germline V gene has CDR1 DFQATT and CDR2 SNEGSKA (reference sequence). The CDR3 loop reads CSAGIGELFF. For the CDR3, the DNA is TGCAGTGCTGGGATCGGGGAGCTGTTTTTT.

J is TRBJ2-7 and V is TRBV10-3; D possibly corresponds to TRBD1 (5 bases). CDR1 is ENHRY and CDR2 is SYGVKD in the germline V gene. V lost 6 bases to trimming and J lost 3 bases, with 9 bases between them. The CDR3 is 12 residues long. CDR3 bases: TGTGCCATCAGGGACAACGGCTACGAGCAGTACTTC. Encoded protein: CAIRDNGYEQYF.

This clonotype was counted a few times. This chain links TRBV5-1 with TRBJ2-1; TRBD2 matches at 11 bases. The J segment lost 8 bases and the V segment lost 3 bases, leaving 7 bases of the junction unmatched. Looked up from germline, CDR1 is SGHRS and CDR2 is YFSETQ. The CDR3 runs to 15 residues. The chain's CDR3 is CASSSATSGRDEQFF. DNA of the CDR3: TGCGCCAGCAGCTCTGCAACTAGCGGGAGAGATGAGCAGTTCTTC. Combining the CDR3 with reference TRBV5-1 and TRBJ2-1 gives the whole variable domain KAGVTQTPRYLIKTRGQQVTLSCSPISGHRSVSWYQQTPGQGLQFLFEYFSETQRNKGNFPGRFSGRQFSNSRSEMNVSTLELGDSALYLCASSSATSGRDEQFFGPGTRLTVL.

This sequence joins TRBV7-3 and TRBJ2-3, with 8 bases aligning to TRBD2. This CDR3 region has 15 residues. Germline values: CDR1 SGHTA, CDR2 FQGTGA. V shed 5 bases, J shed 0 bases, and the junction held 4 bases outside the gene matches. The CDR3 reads CASSRGGSSTDTQYF. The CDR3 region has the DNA TGTGCCAGCAGCCGCGGGGGGTCTAGCACAGATACGCAGTATTTT.

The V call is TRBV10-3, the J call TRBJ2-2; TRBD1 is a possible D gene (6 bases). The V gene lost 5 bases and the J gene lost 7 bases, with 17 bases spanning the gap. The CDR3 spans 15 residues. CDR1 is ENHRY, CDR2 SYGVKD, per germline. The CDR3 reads CAISSSQGKGGELFF. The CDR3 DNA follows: TGTGCCATCAGTTCTTCACAGGGAAAGGGCGGGGAGCTGTTTTTT.

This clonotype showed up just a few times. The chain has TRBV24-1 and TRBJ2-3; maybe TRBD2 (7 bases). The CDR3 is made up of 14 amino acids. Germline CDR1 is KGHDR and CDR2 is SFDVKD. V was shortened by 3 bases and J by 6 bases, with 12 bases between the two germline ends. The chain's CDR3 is CATSDVGGADTQYF. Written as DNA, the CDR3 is TGTGCCACCAGTGATGTGGGGGGGGCCGATACGCAGTATTTT.

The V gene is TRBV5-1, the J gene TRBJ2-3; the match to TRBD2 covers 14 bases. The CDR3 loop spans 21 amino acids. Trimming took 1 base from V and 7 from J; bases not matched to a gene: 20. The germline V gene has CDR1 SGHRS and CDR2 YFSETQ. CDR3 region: CASSLYRAGTSGGISTNTQYF. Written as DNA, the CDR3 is TGCGCCAGCAGCTTGTACAGGGCCGGGACTAGCGGGGGAATCTCTACAAATACGCAGTATTTT.

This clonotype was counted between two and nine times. CDR3 DNA: TGTGCCAGCAGGAGGGACAGGGGCCACACCTTC. Its translation is CASRRDRGHTF. The chain employs TRBV12-3 or TRBV12-4 and TRBJ1-2; 10 nucleotides agree with TRBD1. There are 11 residues in the CDR3. Trimming cost V 6 bases and J 12 bases; bases outside gene matches: 4.

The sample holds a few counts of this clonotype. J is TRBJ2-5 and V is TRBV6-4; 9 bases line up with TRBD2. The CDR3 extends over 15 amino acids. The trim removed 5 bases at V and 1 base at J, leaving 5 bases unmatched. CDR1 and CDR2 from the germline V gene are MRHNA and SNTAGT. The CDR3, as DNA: TGTGCCAGCAGTTTGCGGGGGGGCTCCCAAGAGACCCAGTACTTC. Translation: CASSLRGGSQETQYF.

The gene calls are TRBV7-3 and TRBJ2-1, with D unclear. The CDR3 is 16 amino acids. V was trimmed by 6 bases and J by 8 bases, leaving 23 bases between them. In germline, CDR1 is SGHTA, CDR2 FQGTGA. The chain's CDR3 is CASSLVQADGRDEQFF. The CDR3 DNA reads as TGTGCCAGCAGTCTCGTGCAAGCCGACGGGCGCGATGAGCAGTTCTTC. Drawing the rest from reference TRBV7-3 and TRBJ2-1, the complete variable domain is GAGVSQTPSNKVTEKGKYVELRCDPISGHTALYWYRQSLGQGPEFLIYFQGTGAADDSGLPNDRFFAVRPEGSVSTLKIQRTERGDSAVYLCASSLVQADGRDEQFFGPGTRLTVL.

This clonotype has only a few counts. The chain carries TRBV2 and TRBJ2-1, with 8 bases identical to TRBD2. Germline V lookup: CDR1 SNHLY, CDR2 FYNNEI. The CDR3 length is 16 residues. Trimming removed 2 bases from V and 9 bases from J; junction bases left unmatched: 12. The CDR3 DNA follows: TGTGCCAGCAGTGAATCCCGACTAGCCGGGGGGGGTGAGCAGTTCTTC. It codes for CASSESRLAGGGEQFF.

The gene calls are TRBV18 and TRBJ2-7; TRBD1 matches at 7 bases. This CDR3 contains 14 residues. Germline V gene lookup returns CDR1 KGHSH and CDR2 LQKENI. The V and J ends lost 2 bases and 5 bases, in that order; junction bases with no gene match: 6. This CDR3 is CASSPSTGWNEQYF. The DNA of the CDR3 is TGTGCCAGCTCACCATCGACAGGGTGGAACGAGCAGTACTTC.

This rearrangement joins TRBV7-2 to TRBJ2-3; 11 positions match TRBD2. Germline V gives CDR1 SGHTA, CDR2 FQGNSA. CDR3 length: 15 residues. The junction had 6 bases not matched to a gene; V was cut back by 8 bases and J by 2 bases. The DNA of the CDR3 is TGTGCCAGCGGCCGACTAGCGGGGAACACAGATACGCAGTATTTT. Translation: CASGRLAGNTDTQYF.

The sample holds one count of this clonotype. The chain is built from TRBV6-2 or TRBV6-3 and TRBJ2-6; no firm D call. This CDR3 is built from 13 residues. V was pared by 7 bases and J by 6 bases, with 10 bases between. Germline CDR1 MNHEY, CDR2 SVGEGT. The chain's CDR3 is CASTSAEANVLTF. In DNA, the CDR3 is TGTGCCAGCACCTCGGCTGAGGCCAACGTCCTGACTTTC.

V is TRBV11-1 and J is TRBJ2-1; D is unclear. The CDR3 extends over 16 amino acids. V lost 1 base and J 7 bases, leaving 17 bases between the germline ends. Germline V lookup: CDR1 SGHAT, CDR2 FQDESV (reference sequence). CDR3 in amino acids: CASSLVRVTQWNEQFF. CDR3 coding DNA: TGTGCCAGCAGCTTAGTACGGGTAACCCAATGGAATGAGCAGTTCTTC.

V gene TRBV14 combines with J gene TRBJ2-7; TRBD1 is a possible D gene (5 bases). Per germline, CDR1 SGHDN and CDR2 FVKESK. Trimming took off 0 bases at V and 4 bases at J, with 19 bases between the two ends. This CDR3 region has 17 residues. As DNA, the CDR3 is TGTGCCAGCAGCCAAGATTTTCAGACAGCTAATAGGTACGAGCAGTACTTC. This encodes CASSQDFQTANRYEQYF.

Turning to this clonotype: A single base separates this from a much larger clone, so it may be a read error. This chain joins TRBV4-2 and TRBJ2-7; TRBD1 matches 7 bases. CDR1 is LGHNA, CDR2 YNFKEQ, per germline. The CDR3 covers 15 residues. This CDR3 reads CASGQQGQSTYEQYF. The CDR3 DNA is TGTGCCAGCGGCCAACAGGGACAGTCGACCTACGAGCAGTACTTC.

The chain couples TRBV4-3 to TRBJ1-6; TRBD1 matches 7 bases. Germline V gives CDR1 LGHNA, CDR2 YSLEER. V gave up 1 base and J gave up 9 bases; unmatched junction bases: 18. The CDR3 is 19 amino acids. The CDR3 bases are TGCGCCAGCAGCCAAGTGCATCCCCGACAGACAGGGCTTTTTTCACCCCTCCACTTT. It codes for CASSQVHPRQTGLFSPLHF.

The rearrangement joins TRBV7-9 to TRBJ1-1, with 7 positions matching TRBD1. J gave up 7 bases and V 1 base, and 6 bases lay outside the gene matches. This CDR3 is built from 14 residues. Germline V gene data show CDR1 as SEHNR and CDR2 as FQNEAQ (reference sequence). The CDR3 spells CASSLVETGSEAFF. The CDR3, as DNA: TGTGCCAGCAGCTTAGTGGAGACAGGGAGTGAAGCTTTCTTT. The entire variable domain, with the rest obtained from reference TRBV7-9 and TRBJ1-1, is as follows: DTGVSQNPRHKITKRGQNVTFRCDPISEHNRLYWYRQTLGQGPEFLTYFQNEAQLEKSRLLSDRFSAERPKGSFSTLEIQRTEQGDSAMYLCASSLVETGSEAFFGQGTRLTVV.

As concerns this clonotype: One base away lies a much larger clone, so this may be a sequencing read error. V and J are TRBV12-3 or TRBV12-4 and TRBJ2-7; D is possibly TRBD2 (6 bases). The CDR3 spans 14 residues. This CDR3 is CVSRVAVGPYEQYF. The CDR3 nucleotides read TGTGTCAGCAGGGTAGCGGTAGGGCCCTACGAGCAGTACTTC.

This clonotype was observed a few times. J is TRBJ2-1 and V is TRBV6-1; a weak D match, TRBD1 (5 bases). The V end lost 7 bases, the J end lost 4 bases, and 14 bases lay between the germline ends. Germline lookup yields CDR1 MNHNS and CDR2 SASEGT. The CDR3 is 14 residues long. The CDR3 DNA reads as TGTGCCAGCACACAGGCTCCCGCTTACAATGAGCAGTTCTTC. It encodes CASTQAPAYNEQFF.

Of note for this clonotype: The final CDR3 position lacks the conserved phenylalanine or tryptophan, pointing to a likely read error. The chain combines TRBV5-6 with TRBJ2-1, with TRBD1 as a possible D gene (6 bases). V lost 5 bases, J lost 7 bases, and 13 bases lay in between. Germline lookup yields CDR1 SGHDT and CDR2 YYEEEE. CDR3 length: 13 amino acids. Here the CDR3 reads CASRGAAYNEQFV. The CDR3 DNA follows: TGTGCCAGCAGGGGGGCGGCTTATAATGAGCAGTTCGTC.

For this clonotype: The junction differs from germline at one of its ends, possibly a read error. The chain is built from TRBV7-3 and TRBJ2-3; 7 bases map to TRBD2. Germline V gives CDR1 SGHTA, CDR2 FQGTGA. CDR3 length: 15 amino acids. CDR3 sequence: CASSLTSVSTDTQYF. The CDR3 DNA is TGTGCCAGCAGCCTAACTAGCGTTAGCACAGATACGCAGTATTTT.

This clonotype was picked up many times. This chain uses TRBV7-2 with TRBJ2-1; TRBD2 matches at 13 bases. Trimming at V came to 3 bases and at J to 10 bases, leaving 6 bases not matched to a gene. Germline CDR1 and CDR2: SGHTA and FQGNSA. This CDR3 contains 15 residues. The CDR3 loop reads CASSFTSGGAVEQFF. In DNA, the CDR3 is TGTGCCAGCAGCTTTACTAGCGGGGGGGCTGTAGAGCAGTTCTTC.

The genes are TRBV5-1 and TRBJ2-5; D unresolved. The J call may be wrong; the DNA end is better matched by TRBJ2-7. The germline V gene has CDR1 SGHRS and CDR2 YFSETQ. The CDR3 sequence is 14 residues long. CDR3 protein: CASSLEEVPYEQYF. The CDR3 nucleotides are TGCGCCAGCAGCTTGGAAGAGGTCCCCTACGAGCAGTACTTC.